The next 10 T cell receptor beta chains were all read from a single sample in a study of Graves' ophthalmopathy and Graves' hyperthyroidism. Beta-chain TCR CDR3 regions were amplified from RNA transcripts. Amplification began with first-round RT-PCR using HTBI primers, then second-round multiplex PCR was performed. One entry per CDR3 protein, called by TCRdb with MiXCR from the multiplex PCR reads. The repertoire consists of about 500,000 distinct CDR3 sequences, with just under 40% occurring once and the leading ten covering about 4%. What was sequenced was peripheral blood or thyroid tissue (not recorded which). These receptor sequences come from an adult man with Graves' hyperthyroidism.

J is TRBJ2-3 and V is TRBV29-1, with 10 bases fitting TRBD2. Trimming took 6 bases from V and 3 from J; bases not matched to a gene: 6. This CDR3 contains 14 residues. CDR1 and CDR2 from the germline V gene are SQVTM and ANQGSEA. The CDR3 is CSVQAGGPTDTQYF. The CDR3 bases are TGCAGCGTGCAAGCGGGGGGGCCGACAGATACGCAGTATTTT.

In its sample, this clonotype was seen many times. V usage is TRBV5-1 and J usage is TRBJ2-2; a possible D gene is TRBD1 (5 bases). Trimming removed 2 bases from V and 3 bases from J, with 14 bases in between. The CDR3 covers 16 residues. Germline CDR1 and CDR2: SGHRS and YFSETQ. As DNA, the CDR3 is TGCGCCAGCAGCTTCGCAAGCAGGGCCTACACCGGGGAGCTGTTTTTT. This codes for CASSFASRAYTGELFF.

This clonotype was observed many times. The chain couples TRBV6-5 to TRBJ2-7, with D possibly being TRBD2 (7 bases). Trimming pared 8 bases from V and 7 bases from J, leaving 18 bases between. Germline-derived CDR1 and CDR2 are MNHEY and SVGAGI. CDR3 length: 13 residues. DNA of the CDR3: TGTGCCAGCCTCCGGACAGCCGGGGGGGAGCAGTACTTC. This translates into CASLRTAGGEQYF.

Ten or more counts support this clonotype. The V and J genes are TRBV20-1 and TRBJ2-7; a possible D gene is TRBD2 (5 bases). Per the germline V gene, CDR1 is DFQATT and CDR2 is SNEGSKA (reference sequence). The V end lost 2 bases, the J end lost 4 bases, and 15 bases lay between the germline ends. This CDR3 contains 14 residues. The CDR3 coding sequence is TGCAGTGCTAGAAGCAAGAGGGAGATATACGAGCAGTACTTC. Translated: CSARSKREIYEQYF.

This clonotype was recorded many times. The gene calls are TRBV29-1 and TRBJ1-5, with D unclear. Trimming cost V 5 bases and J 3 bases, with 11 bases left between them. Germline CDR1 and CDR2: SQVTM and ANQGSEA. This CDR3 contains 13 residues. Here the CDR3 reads CSVRDNYNQPQHF. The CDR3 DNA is TGCAGCGTTCGAGACAACTACAATCAGCCCCAGCATTTT. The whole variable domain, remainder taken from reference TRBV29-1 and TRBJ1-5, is SAVISQKPSRDICQRGTSLTIQCQVDSQVTMMFWYRQQPGQSLTLIATANQGSEATYESGFVIDKFPISRPNLTFSTLTVSNMSPEDSSIYLCSVRDNYNQPQHFGDGTRLSIL.

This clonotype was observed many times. CDR3 coding DNA: TGTGCCAGTAGTATTCAGGGAGGTGAGCAGTACTTC. As protein: CASSIQGGEQYF. The V and J genes are TRBV19 and TRBJ2-7, with D tentatively TRBD2 (6 bases). This CDR3 has 12 amino acids. The V and J ends lost 3 bases and 7 bases respectively, with 10 bases between them. The germline CDR1 and CDR2 sequences are LNHDA and SQIVND (reference sequence).

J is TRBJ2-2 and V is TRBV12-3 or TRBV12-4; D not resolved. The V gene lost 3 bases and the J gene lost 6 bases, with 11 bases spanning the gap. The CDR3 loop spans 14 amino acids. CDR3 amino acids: CASSFNMAPGELFF. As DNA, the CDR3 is TGTGCCAGCAGTTTCAATATGGCACCCGGGGAGCTGTTTTTT.

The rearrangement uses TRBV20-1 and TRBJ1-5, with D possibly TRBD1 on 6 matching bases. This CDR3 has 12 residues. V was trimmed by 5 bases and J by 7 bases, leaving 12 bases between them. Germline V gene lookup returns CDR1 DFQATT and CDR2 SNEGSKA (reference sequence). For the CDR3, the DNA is TGCAGTGCTCAGGGTAGGGGGCAGCCCCAGCATTTT. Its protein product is CSAQGRGQPQHF.

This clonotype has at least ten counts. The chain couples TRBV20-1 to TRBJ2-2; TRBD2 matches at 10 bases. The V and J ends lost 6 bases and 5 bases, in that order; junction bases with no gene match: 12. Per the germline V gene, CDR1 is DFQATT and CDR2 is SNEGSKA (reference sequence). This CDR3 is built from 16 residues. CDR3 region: CSARRSGTSVTGELFF. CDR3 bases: TGCAGTGCCCGTAGGTCCGGGACTAGCGTAACCGGGGAGCTGTTTTTT.

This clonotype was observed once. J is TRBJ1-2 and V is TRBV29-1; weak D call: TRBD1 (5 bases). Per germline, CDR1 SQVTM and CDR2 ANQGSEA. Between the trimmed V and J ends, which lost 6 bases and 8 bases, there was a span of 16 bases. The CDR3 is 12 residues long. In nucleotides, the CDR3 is TGCAGCGTAGGGACGGGCAGGGACGGCTACACCTTC. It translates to CSVGTGRDGYTF.